This T cell receptor gamma chain is from a study of human gamma delta and Vdelta1 T cells (dated by TCRdb to 2016 to 2019). The study in broad terms: In this study, the researchers looked at Delta One T cells, which are Vd1+ gamma-delta T cells, to see how well they work as cytotoxic effectors against acute myeloid leukemia.

This clone showed up just a few times. No cognate antigen has been identified for it. TCRdb's listed protein matches a much larger clone and diverges from this DNA's translation at residue 3, likely through a read error; the protein shown comes from the DNA. Measured from the cysteine to the phenylalanine, the CDR3 is 13 residues long. Here the CDR3 DNA is all that survives: 39 bases in frame from base 1. The germline V gene specifies EGSNGY as CDR1 and YDSYNSKV as CDR2. The protocol used for the library was PCR. Sequencing was performed on an Illumina MiSeq. Clones were re-identified by TCRdb from the public reads with CATT, and rows with the same DNA were merged. Counted in this sample were 850 to 1,000 gamma-chain clones; 3.5% to 5% of them appeared once. Around two thirds of the sample goes to the ten largest clones.

Sequenced: naive CD27+ Vdelta1 gamma-delta T cells from blood. Rearrangement joined TRGV2 to TRGJ1 or TRGJ2. The TCR comes from a human donor in good health. The DNA sequence reads TGTGCCGCCTGGGACGGGCGGGATTATAAGAAACTCTTT. Protein translation: CAAWDGRDYKKLF.